This T cell receptor (beta chain) was observed in a study of blood T cell repertoires in COVID-19. Only in-frame clones appear in the TCRdb table, and some are missing; sequencing was by immunoSEQ multiplex PCR. This sample yields under 300,000 clones, of which roughly 89% are seen a single time; 0.94% belongs to the top ten. This CDR3 has 13 amino acids. Trimming removed 5 bases from V and 7 bases from J, with 15 bases in between. The germline gives CDR1 SQVTM, CDR2 ANQGSEA. V gene TRBV29-1 combines with J gene TRBJ2-4; weak D call: TRBD1 (6 bases). This receptor was identified in a woman between 35 and 50 years old who had recovered from COVID-19. The sequenced sample was peripheral blood. CDR3 sequence (DNA): TGCAGCGTTCTCCCCTCAGGGGTGAACATTCAGTACTTC. Amino acids: CSVLPSGVNIQYF.